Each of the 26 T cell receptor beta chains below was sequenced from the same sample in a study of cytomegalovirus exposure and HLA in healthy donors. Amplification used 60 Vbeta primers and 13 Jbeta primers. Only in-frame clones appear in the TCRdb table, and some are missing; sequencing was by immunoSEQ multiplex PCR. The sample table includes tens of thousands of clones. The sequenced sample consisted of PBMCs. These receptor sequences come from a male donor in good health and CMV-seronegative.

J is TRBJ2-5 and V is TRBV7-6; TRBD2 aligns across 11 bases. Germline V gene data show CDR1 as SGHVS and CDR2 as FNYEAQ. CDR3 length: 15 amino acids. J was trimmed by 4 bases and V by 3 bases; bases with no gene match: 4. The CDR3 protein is CASSLETSGIETQYF. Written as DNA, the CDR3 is TGTGCCAGCAGCTTGGAGACTAGCGGGATAGAGACCCAGTACTTC.

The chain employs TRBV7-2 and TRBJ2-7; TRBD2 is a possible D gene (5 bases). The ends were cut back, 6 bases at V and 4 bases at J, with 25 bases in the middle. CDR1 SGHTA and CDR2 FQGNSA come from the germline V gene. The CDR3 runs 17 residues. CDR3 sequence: CASRPVGATRADYEQYF. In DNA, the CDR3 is TGTGCCAGCAGGCCAGTGGGAGCGACACGCGCGGATTACGAGCAGTACTTC.

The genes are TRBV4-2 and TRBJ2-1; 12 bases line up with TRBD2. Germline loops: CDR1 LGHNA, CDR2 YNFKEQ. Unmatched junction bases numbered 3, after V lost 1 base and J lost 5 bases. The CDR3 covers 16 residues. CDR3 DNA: TGTGCCAGCAGCCAAGGGACTAGCGGGACCGACAATGAGCAGTTCTTC. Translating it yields CASSQGTSGTDNEQFF.

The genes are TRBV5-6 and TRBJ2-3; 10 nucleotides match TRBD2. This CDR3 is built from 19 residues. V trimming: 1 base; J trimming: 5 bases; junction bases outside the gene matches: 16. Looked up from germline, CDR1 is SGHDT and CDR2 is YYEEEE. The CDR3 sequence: CASSLWLAGVMKKEDTQYF. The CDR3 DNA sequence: TGTGCCAGCAGCTTGTGGCTAGCGGGAGTCATGAAGAAGGAAGATACGCAGTATTTT.

The CDR3, as DNA: TGTGCCTGGAACCTACTAGCGGGAGGGCCTGAGGCGACAGATACGCAGTATTTT. Translation gives CAWNLLAGGPEATDTQYF. This rearrangement joins TRBV30 to TRBJ2-3; 13 positions agree with TRBD2. Germline lookup yields CDR1 GTSNPN and CDR2 SVGIG (reference sequence). The CDR3 is 18 amino acids. After removal of 4 bases from V and 3 bases from J, the junction contained 13 bases not matched to a gene.

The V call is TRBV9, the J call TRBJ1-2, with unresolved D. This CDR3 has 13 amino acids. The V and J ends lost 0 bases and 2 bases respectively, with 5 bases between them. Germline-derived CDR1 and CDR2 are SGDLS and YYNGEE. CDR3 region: CASSVGTNYGYTF. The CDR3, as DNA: TGTGCCAGCAGCGTAGGAACAAACTATGGCTACACCTTC.

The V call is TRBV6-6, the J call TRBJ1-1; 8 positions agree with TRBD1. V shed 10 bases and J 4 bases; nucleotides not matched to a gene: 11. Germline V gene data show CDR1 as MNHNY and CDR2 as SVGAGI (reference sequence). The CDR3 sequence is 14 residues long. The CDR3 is CATDRGSVGTEAFF. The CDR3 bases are TGTGCCACCGACAGGGGATCAGTTGGCACTGAAGCTTTCTTT.

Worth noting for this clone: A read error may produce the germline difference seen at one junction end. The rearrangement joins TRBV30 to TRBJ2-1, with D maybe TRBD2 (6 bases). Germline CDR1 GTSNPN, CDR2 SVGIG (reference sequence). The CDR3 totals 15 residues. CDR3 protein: CACPLAGSSDNEQFF. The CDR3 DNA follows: TGTGCCTGCCCCTTGGCGGGGAGCTCCGACAATGAGCAGTTCTTC.

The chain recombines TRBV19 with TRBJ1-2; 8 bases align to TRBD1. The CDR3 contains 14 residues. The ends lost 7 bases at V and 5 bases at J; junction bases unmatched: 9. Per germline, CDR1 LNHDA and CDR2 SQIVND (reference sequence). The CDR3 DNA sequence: TGTGCCAGTAAAGAGGACAGGGCTTGGTATGGCTACACCTTC. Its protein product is CASKEDRAWYGYTF.

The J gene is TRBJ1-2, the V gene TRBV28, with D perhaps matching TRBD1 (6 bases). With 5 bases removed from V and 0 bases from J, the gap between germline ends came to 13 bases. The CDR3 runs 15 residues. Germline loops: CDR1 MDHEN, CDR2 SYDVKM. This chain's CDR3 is CASSLDSEANYGYTF. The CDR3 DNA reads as TGTGCCAGCAGTCTGGACAGCGAAGCTAACTATGGCTACACCTTC.

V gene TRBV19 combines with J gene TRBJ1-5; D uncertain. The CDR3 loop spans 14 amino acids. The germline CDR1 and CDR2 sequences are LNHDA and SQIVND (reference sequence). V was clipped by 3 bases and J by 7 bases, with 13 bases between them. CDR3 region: CASSIGGWGQPQHF. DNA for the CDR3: TGTGCCAGTAGTATTGGAGGGTGGGGACAGCCCCAGCATTTT. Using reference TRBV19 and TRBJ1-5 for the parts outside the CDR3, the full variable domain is DGGITQSPKYLFRKEGQNVTLSCEQNLNHDAMYWYRQDPGQGLRLIYYSQIVNDFQKGDIAEGYSVSREKKESFPLTVTSAQKNPTAFYLCASSIGGWGQPQHFGDGTRLSIL.

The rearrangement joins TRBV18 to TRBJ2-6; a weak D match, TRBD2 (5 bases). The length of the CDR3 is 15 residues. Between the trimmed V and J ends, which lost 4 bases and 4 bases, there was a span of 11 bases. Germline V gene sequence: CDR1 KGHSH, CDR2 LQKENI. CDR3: CASSLGVSGANVLTF. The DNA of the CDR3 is TGTGCCAGCTCACTCGGGGTGTCAGGGGCCAACGTCCTGACTTTC.

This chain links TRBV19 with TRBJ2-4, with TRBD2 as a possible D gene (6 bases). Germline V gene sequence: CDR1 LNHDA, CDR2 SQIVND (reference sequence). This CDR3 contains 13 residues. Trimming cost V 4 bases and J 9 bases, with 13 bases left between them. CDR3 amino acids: CASSTQTGGIQYF. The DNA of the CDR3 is TGTGCCAGTAGTACACAGACCGGGGGCATTCAGTACTTC.

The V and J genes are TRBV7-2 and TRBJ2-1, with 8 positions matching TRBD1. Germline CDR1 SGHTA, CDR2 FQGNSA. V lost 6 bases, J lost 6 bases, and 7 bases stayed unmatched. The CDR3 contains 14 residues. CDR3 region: CASSPGQGPNEQFF. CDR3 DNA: TGTGCCAGCAGTCCAGGACAGGGACCCAATGAGCAGTTCTTC. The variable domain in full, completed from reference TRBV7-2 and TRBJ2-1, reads GAGVSQSPSNKVTEKGKDVELRCDPISGHTALYWYRQSLGQGLEFLIYFQGNSAPDKSGLPSDRFSAERTGGSVSTLTIQRTQQEDSAVYLCASSPGQGPNEQFFGPGTRLTVL.

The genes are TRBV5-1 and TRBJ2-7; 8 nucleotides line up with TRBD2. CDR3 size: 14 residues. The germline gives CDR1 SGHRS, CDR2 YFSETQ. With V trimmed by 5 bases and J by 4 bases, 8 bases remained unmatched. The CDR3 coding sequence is TGCGCCAGCAGGCCCTCTAGCGGGCCTTACGAGCAGTACTTC. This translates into CASRPSSGPYEQYF.

The CDR3 nucleotides are TGTGCCAGTAGAGGGACAGAACTGGATACGCAGTATTTT. This sequence encodes CASRGTELDTQYF. The chain employs TRBV19 and TRBJ2-3; TRBD1 matches 7 bases. The CDR3 contains 13 residues. The V gene end was trimmed by 6 bases and the J gene end by 6 bases; junction bases not matched to a gene: 6. Germline values: CDR1 LNHDA, CDR2 SQIVND (reference sequence).

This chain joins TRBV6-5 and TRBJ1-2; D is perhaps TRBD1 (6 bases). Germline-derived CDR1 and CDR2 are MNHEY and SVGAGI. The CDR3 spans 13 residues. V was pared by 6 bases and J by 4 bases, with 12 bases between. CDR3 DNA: TGTGCCAGCAGCCGGGACACCTTCTATGGCTACACCTTC. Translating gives CASSRDTFYGYTF.

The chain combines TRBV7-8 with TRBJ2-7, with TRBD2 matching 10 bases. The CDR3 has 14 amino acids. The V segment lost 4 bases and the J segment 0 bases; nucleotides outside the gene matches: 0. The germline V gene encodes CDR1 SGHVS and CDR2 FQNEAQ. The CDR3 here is CASSSSGSSYEQYF. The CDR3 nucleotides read TGTGCCAGCAGCTCTAGCGGGAGCTCCTACGAGCAGTACTTC.

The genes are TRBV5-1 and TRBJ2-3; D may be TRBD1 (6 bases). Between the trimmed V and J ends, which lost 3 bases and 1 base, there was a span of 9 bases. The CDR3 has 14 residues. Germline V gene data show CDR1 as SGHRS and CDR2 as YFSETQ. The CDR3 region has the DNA TGCGCCAGCAGCTCCCGACAGGGCACAGATACGCAGTATTTT. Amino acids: CASSSRQGTDTQYF.

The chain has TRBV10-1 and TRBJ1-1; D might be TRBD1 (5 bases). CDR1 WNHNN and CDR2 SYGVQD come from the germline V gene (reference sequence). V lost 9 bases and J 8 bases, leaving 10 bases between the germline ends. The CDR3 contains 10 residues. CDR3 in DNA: TGCGCCAGAGGGGCACTGGAAGCTTTCTTT. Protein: CARGALEAFF.

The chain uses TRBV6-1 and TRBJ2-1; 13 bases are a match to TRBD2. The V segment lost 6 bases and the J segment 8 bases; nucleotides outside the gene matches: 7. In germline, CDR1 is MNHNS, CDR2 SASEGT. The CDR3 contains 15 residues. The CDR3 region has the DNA TGTGCCAGCAGGACTAGCGGGAGGCTGTTGGATGAGCAGTTCTTC. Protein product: CASRTSGRLLDEQFF.

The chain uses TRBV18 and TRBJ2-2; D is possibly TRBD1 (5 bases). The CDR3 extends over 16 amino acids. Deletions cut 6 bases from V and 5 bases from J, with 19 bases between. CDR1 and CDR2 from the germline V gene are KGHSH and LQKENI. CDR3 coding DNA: TGTGCCAGCTCGCGTCATAGGGGCCCAGAGACCGGGGAGCTGTTTTTT. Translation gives CASSRHRGPETGELFF. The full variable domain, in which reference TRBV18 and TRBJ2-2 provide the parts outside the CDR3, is NAGVMQNPRHLVRRRGQEARLRCSPMKGHSHVYWYRQLPEEGLKFMVYLQKENIIDESGMPKERFSAEFPKEGPSILRIQQVVRGDSAAYFCASSRHRGPETGELFFGEGSRLTVL.

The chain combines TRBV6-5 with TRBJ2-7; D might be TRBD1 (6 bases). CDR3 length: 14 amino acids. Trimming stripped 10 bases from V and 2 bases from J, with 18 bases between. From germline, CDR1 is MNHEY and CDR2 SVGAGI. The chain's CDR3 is CATFSTGRPYEQYF. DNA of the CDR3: TGTGCCACCTTCTCGACAGGTAGACCCTACGAGCAGTACTTC.

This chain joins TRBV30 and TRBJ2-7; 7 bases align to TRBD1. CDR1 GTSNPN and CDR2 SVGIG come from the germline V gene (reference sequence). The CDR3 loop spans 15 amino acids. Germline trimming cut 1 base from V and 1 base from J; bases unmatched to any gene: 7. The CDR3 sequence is CAWSGGDRSSYEQYF. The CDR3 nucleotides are TGTGCCTGGAGTGGAGGGGACAGATCATCCTACGAGCAGTACTTC.

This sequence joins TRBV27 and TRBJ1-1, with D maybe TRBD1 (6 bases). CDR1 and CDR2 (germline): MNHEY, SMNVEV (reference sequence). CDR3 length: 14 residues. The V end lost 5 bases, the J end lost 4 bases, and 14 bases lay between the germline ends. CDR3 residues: CASSKQGWGTEAFF. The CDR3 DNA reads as TGTGCCAGCAGTAAACAGGGTTGGGGCACTGAAGCTTTCTTT.

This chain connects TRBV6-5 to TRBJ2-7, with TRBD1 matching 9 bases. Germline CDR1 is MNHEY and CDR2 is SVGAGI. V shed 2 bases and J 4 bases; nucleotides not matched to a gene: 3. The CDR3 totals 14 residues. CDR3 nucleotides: TGTGCCAGCAGTTACCGGGGACAGGGTTACGAGCAGTACTTC. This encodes CASSYRGQGYEQYF.